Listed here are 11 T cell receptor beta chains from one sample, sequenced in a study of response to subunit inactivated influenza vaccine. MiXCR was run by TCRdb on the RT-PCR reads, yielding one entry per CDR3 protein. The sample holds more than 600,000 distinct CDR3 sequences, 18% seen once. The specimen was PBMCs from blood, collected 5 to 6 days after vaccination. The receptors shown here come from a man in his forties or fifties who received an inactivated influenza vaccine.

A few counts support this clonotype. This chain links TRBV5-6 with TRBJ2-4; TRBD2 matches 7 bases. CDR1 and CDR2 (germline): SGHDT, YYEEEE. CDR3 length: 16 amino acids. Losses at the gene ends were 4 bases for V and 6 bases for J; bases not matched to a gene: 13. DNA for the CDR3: TGTGCCAGCAGCCGGCGGGACTACAAGGAGGGAAACATTCAGTACTTC. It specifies CASSRRDYKEGNIQYF.

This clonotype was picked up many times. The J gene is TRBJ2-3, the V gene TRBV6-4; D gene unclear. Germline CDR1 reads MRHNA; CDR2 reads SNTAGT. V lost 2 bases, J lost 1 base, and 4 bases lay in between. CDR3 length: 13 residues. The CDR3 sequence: CASSDPGTDTQYF. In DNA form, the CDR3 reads TGTGCCAGCAGTGACCCCGGCACAGATACGCAGTATTTT.

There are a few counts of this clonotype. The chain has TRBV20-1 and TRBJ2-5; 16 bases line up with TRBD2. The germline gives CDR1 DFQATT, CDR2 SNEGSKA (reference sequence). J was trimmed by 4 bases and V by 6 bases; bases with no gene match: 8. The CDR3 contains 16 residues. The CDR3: CSATGTSGRAGETQYF. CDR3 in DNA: TGCAGTGCAACCGGGACTAGCGGGAGGGCCGGAGAGACCCAGTACTTC.

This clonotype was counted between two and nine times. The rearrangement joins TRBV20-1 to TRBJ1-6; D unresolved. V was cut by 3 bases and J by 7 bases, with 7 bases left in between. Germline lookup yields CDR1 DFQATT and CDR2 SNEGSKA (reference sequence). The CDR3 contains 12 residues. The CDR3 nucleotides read TGCAGTGCTAGGAAGATGAATTCACCCCTCCACTTT. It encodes CSARKMNSPLHF.

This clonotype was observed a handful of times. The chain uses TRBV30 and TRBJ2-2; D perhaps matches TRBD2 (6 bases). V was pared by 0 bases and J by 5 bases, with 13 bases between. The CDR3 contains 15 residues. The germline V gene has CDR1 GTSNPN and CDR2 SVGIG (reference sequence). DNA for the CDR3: TGTGCCTGGAGTGTTAGGCGGGAAGAAACCGGGGAGCTGTTTTTT. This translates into CAWSVRREETGELFF.

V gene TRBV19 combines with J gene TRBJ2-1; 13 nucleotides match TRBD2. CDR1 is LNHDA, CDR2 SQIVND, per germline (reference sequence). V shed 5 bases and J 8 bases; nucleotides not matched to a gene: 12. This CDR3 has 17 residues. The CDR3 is CASSRPPGLAGRHEQFF. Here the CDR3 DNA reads TGTGCCAGTAGTCGACCTCCGGGACTAGCGGGGCGGCATGAGCAGTTCTTC.

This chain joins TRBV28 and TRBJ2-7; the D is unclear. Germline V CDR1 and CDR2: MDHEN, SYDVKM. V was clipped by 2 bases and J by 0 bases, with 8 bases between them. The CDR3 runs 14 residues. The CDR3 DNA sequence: TGTGCCAGCAGTTTAAGGGCCACCTCCTACGAGCAGTACTTC. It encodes CASSLRATSYEQYF.

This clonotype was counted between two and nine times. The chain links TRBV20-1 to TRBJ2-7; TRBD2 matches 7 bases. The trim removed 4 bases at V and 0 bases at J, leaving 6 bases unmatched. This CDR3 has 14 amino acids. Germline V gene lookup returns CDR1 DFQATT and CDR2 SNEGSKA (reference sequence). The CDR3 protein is CSAKRDLSSYEQYF. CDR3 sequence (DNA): TGCAGTGCTAAGCGGGACCTATCCTCCTACGAGCAGTACTTC.

CDR3 sequence: CASSLEAGQNTGELFF. The CDR3 DNA sequence: TGCGCCAGCAGCTTGGAGGCAGGCCAGAACACCGGGGAGCTGTTTTTT. V is TRBV5-1 and J is TRBJ2-2, with D unresolved. Trimming pared 0 bases from V and 1 base from J, leaving 10 bases between. Per the germline V gene, CDR1 is SGHRS and CDR2 is YFSETQ. This CDR3 is 16 amino acids long.

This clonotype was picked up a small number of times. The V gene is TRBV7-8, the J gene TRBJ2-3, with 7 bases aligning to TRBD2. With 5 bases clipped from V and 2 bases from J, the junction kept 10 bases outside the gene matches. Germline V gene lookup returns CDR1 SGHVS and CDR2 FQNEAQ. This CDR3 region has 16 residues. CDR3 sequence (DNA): TGTGCCAGCAGCCGATATAGCGGGTTAACCACAGATACGCAGTATTTT. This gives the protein CASSRYSGLTTDTQYF.

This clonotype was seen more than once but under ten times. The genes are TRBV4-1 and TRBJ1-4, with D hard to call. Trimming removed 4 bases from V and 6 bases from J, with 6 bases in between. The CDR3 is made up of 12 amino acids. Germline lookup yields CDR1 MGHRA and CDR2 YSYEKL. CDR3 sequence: CASSRIYEKLFF. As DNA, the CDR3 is TGCGCCAGCAGCCGAATATATGAAAAACTGTTTTTT.